These T cell receptor beta chains were read from a single sample in a study of CD8 T cells in ankylosing spondylitis. TCRdb processed the 5' RACE reads anew with MiXCR; each CDR3 protein has one entry. The sample includes about 250,000 distinct CDR3 sequences, 7% to 10% of them seen just once. The sample comprised blood, either unsorted or a sorted T cell fraction (not recorded which). Receptors were obtained from a female donor with ankylosing spondylitis or in good health (not recorded which). Both conserved end residues are part of each CDR3. Each record gives: clone size, V gene, J gene, D gene, CDR3 DNA, CDR3 protein. A D gene is named only where the DNA matches it firmly. Size is stated for part of the rows, as once, few or many counts, or as a class when the clone is expanded.

>many|TRBV29-1|TRBJ2-7|NA
TGCAGCGTTGAACGCTTAGGGAGCTACGAGCAGTACTTC
CSVERLGSYEQYF
>many|TRBV20-1|TRBJ2-2|NA
TGCAGTGCTTCTCCTGGGGGTACAGCGAACACCGGGGAGCTGTTTTTT
CSASPGGTANTGELFF
>few|TRBV28|TRBJ1-2|TRBD1
TGTGCCAGCAGTTCGATCCGGGACAGGGTACATGGCTACACCTTC
CASSSIRDRVHGYTF
>many|TRBV12-3/TRBV12-4|TRBJ2-7|NA
TGTGCCAGCAGTTTTGGTGCAACTTACGAGCAGTACTTC
CASSFGATYEQYF
>few|TRBV20-1|TRBJ2-7|NA
TGCAGTGCTCTACCTGTGTTGGCAGGGGTTGTGGACGAGCAGTACTTC
CSALPVLAGVVDEQYF
>many|TRBV10-3|TRBJ2-1|NA
TGTGCCACTACCGGGGCCGATTACAATGAGCAGTTCTTC
CATTGADYNEQFF
>NA|TRBV4-3|TRBJ2-5|NA
TGCGCCAGCAGCCTGGACGGCCAGAGGCCCCAGTACTTC
CASSLDGQRPQYF
>many|TRBV29-1|TRBJ2-1|NA
TGCAGCGCTTTGCCGCGGGGCAATGAGCAGTTCTTC
CSALPRGNEQFF
>many|TRBV12-3/TRBV12-4|TRBJ1-4|NA
TGTGCCAGCAGTTTCGGGGGGCTTGATGAAAAACTGTTTTTT
CASSFGGLDEKLFF
>many|TRBV3-1|TRBJ2-1|TRBD2
TGTGCCAGCAGCCACCCCCGGACTAGCGGGAGGGATGAGCAGTTCTTC
CASSHPRTSGRDEQFF
>many|TRBV10-3|TRBJ2-2|NA
TGTGCCATCAGTGCGTCAGGGTTAGGAAAAACCGGGGAGCTGTTTTTT
CAISASGLGKTGELFF
>many|TRBV5-1|TRBJ2-1|TRBD2
TGCGCCAGCAGCCCTGTCGCTAGCGGGAGAAACAATGAGCAGTTCTTC
CASSPVASGRNNEQFF
>many|TRBV7-6|TRBJ1-6|TRBD1
TGTGCCAGCAGCCTCCAGGACAGGGTTGGGGATTCACCCCTCCACTTT
CASSLQDRVGDSPLHF
>NA|TRBV3-1|TRBJ2-6|NA
TGTGCCAGCAGCCCACAGGTGCCGCTTTTTCGCGGGGCCAACGTCCTGACTTTC
CASSPQVPLFRGANVLTF
>many|TRBV25-1|TRBJ2-7|NA
TGTGCCAGCAGTGAATCAGGCAGACCCTACGAGCAGTACTTC
CASSESGRPYEQYF
>many|TRBV5-6|TRBJ2-5|NA
TGTGCCAGCAGCTTGGGCATAACTATAGAGACCCAGTACTTC
CASSLGITIETQYF
>many|TRBV29-1|TRBJ2-1|TRBD1
TGCAGCGTCCGGACAGGGTCGTACAATGAGCAGTTCTTC
CSVRTGSYNEQFF
>NA|TRBV6-2/TRBV6-3|TRBJ2-7|NA
TGTGCCAGCAGTTTGTTGGCGTCGAGCTCCTACGAGCAGTACTTC
CASSLLASSSYEQYF
>many|TRBV6-1|TRBJ2-1|NA
TGTGCCAGCAGCCCTACGAGCTGGAATGAGCAGTTCTTC
CASSPTSWNEQFF
>once|TRBV6-1|TRBJ2-1|NA
TGTGCCAGCAGCCCTGGATCGGGTCTAGTATACAATGAGCAGTTCTTC
CASSPGSGLVYNEQFF
>many|TRBV10-1|TRBJ2-5|NA
TGCGCCAGCAGTGAGTCGGGGGGCCTAGGGACCCAGTACTTC
CASSESGGLGTQYF
>many|TRBV5-1|TRBJ1-1|NA
TGCGCCAGCAGCTTGGAGGTGAACACTGAAGCTTTCTTT
CASSLEVNTEAFF
>many|TRBV28|TRBJ2-7|TRBD1
TGTGCCAGCAGTTTCAGGACAGGACTGATCATGTACGAGCAGTACTTC
CASSFRTGLIMYEQYF
>few|TRBV18|TRBJ2-7|NA
TGTGCCAGCTCACCAGACGGGGGTTCCAGGGAGCAGTACTTC
CASSPDGGSREQYF
>few|TRBV9|TRBJ2-1|TRBD2
TGTGCCAGCAGCCTAAACGGGAGGTACAATGAGCAGCTCTTC
CASSLNGRYNEQLF
>many|TRBV27|TRBJ2-1|NA
TGTGCCAGCAGCCAAGCTCCGGACAGCTCCTACAATGAGCAGTTCTTC
CASSQAPDSSYNEQFF
>many|TRBV27|TRBJ2-5|TRBD1
TGTGCCAGCAGTGACAGGGGGCGCGTTCAAGAGACCCAGTACTTC
CASSDRGRVQETQYF